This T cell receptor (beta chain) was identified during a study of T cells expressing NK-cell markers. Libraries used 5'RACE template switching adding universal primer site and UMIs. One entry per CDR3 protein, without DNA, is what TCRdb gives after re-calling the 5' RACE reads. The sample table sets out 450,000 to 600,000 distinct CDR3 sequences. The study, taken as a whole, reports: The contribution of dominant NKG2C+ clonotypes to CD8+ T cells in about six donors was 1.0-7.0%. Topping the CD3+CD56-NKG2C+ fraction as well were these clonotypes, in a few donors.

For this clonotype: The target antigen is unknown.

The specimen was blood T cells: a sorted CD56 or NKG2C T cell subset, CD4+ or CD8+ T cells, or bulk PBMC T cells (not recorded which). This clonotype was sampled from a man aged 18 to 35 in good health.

CDR3 sequence: CASSRSGTAAYGYTF. The chain employs TRBV12-3 or TRBV12-4 and TRBJ1-2; the D call of TRBD1 rests on TCRdb alone, since no DNA is present to check it. This CDR3 comprises 15 residues.